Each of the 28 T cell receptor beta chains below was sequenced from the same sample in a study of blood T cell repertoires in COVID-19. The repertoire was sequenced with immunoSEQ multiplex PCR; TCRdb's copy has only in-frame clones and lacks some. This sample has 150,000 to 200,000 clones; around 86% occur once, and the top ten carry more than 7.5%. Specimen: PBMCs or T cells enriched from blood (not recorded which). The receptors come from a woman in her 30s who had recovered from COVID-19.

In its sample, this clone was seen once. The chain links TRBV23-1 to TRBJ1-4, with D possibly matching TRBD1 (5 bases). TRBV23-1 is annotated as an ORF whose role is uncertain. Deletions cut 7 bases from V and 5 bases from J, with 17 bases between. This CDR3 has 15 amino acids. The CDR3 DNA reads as TGCGCCAGCACCTTTTGGCGGACATTGAATGAAAAACTGTTTTTT. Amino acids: CASTFWRTLNEKLFF.

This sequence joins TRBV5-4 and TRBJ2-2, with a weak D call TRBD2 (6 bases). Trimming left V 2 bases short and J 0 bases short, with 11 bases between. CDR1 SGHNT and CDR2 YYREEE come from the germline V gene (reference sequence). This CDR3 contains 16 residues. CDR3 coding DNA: TGTGCCAGCAGCTTCGATAGCGGAACGAACACCGGGGAGCTGTTTTTT. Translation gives CASSFDSGTNTGELFF. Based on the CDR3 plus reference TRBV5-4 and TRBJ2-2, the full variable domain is ETGVTQSPTHLIKTRGQQVTLRCSSQSGHNTVSWYQQALGQGPQFIFQYYREEENGRGNFPPRFSGLQFPNYSSELNVNALELDDSALYLCASSFDSGTNTGELFFGEGSRLTVL.

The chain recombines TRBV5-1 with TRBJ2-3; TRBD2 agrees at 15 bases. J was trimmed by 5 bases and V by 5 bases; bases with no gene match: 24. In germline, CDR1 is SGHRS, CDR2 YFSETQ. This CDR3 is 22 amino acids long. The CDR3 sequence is CASSFRGQGLAGGPMVGDTQYF. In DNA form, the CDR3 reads TGCGCCAGCAGTTTCCGGGGCCAGGGACTAGCGGGAGGCCCGATGGTGGGAGATACGCAGTATTTT.

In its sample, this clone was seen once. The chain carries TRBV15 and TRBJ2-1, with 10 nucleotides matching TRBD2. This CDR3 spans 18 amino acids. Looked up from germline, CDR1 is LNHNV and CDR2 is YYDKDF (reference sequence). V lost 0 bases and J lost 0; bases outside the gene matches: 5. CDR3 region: CATSRDGLAESSYNEQFF. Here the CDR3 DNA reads TGTGCCACCAGCAGAGATGGACTAGCGGAGAGCTCCTACAATGAGCAGTTCTTC. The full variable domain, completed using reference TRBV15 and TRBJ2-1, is DAMVIQNPRYQVTQFGKPVTLSCSQTLNHNVMYWYQQKSSQAPKLLFHYYDKDFNNEADTPDNFQSRRPNTSFCFLDIRSPGLGDTAMYLCATSRDGLAESSYNEQFFGPGTRLTVL.

CDR3 nucleotide sequence: TGCGCCAGCAGTGAGGTGTTGGGACAGAAAGACACTGAAGCTTTCTTT. It specifies CASSEVLGQKDTEAFF. This chain joins TRBV10-1 and TRBJ1-1; 7 positions agree with TRBD1. CDR3 length equals 16 residues. Germline assignment: CDR1 WNHNN and CDR2 SYGVQD (reference sequence). Trimming cost V 2 bases and J 3 bases; bases outside gene matches: 9.

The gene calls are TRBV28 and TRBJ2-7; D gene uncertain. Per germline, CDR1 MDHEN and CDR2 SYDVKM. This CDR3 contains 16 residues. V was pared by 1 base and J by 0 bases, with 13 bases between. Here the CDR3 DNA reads TGTGCCAGCAGTTTATATAACTCAATTATCTCCTACGAGCAGTACTTC. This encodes CASSLYNSIISYEQYF.

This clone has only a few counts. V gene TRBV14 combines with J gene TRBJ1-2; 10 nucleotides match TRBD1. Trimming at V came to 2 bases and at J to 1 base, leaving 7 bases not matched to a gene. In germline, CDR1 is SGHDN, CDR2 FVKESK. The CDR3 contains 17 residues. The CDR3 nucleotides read TGTGCCAGCAGCCAACTCCCGGGACAGGGGTTTAACTATGGCTACACCTTC. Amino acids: CASSQLPGQGFNYGYTF.

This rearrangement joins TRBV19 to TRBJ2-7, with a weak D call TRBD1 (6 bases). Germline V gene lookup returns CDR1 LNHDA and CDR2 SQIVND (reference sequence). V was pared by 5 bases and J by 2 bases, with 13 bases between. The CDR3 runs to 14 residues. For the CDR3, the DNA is TGTGCCAGTAGTGAGGGGGTCGTTCCCTACGAGCAGTACTTC. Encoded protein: CASSEGVVPYEQYF.

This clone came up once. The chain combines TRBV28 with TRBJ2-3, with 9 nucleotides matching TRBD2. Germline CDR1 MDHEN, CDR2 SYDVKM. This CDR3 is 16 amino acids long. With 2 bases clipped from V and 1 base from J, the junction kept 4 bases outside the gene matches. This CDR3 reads CASSLAGGPGTDTQYF. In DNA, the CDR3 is TGTGCCAGCAGTTTAGCGGGAGGGCCCGGCACAGATACGCAGTATTTT. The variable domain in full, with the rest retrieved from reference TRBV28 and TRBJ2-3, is DVKVTQSSRYLVKRTGEKVFLECVQDMDHENMFWYRQDPGLGLRLIYFSYDVKMKEKGDIPEGYSVSREKKERFSLILESASTNQTSMYLCASSLAGGPGTDTQYFGPGTRLTVL.

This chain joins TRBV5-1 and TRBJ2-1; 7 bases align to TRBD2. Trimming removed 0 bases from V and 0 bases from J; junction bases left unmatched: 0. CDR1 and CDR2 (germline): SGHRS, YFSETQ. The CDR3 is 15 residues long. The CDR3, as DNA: TGCGCCAGCAGCTTGGGGGAGGGCTCCTACAATGAGCAGTTCTTC. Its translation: CASSLGEGSYNEQFF.

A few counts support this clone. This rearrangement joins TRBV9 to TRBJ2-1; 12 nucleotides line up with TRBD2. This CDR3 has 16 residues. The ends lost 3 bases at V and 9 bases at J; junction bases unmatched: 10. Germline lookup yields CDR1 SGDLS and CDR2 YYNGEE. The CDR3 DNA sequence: TGTGCCAGCAGCGGAACCCTAGCGGGAGGGCGAGGTGAGCAGTTCTTC. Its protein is CASSGTLAGGRGEQFF.

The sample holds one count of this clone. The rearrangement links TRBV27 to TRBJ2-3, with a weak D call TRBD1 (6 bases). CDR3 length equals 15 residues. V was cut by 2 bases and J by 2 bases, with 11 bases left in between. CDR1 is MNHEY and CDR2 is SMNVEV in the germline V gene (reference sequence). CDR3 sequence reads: CASSLGTGHTDTQYF. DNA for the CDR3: TGTGCCAGCAGTTTAGGCACAGGGCACACAGATACGCAGTATTTT.

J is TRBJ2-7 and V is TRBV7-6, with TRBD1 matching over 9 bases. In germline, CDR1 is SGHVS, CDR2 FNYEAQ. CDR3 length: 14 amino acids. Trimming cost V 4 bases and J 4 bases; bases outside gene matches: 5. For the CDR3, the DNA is TGTGCCAGCAGCTCGAGGACAGGGGCGTACGAGCAGTACTTC. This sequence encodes CASSSRTGAYEQYF. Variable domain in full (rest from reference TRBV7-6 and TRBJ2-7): GAGVSQSPRYKVTKRGQDVALRCDPISGHVSLYWYRQALGQGPEFLTYFNYEAQQDKSGLPNDRFSAERPEGSISTLTIQRTEQRDSAMYRCASSSRTGAYEQYFGPGTRLTVT.

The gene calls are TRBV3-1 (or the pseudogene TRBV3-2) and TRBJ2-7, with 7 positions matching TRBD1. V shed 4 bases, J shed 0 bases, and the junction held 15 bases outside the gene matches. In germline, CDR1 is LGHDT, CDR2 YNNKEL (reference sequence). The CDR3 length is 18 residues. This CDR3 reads CASSPLPTGEKISYEQYF. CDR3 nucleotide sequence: TGTGCCAGCAGCCCGCTACCTACAGGGGAAAAGATCTCCTACGAGCAGTACTTC.

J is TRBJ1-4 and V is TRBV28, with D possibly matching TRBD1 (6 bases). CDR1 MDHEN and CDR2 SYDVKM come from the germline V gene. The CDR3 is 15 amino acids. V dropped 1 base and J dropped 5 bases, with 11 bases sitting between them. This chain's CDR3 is CASSLYSQGNEKLFF. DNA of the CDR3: TGTGCCAGCAGTTTATACAGCCAGGGGAATGAAAAACTGTTTTTT.

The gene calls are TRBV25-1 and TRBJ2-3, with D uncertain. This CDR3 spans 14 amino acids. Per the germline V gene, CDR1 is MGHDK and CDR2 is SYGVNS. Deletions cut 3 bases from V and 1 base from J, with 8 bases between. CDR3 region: CASSDVGGTDTQYF. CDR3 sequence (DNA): TGTGCCAGCAGTGATGTGGGCGGCACAGATACGCAGTATTTT.

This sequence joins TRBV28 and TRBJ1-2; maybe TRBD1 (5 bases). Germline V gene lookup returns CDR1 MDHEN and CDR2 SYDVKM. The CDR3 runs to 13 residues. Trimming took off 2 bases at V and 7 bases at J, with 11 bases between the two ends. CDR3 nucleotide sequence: TGTGCCAGCAGTTTAAGTGGGGGGGGTGGCTACACCTTC. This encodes CASSLSGGGGYTF.

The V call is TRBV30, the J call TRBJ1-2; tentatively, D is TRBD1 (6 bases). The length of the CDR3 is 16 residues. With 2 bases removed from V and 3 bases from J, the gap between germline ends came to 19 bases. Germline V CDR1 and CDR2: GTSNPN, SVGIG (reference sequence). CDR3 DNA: TGTGCCTGGAGTTTTTATCCTGACAGGTTCGACTATGGCTACACCTTC. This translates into CAWSFYPDRFDYGYTF.

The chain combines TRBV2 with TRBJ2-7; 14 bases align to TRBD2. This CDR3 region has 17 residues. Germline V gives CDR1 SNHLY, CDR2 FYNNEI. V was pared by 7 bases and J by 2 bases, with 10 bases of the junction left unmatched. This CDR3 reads CASISPRLAGGPYEQYF. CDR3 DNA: TGTGCCAGCATTTCGCCCAGACTAGCGGGAGGGCCCTACGAGCAGTACTTC. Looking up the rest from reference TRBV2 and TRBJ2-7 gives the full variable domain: EPEVTQTPSHQVTQMGQEVILRCVPISNHLYFYWYRQILGQKVEFLVSFYNNEISEKSEIFDDQFSVERPDGSNFTLKIRSTKLEDSAMYFCASISPRLAGGPYEQYFGPGTRLTVT.

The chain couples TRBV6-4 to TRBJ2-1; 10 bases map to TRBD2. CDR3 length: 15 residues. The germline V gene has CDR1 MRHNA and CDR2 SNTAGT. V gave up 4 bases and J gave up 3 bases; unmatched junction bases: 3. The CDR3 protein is CASSATSGDYNEQFF. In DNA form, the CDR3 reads TGTGCCAGCAGTGCCACTAGCGGGGACTACAATGAGCAGTTCTTC.

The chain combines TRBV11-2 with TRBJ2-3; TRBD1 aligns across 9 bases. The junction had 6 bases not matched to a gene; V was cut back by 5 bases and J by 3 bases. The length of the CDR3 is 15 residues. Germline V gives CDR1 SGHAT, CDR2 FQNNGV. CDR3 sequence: CASSQLGQGTDTQYF. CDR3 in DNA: TGTGCCAGCAGCCAACTCGGACAGGGGACAGATACGCAGTATTTT. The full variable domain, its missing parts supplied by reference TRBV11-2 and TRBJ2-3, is EAGVAQSPRYKIIEKRQSVAFWCNPISGHATLYWYQQILGQGPKLLIQFQNNGVVDDSQLPKDRFSAERLKGVDSTLKIQPAKLEDSAVYLCASSQLGQGTDTQYFGPGTRLTVL.

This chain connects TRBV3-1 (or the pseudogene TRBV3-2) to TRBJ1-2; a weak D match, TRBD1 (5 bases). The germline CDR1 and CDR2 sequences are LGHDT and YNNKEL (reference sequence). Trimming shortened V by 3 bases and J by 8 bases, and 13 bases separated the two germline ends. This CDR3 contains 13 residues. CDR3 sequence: CASSQSGWVGYTF. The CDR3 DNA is TGTGCCAGCAGCCAGTCAGGGTGGGTCGGCTACACCTTC.

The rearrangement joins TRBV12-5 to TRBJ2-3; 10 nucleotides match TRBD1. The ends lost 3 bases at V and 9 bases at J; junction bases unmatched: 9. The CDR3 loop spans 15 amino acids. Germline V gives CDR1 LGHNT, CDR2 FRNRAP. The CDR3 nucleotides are TGTGCTAGTGGTTTCGTCCGGGACAGGGGAGTGACGCAGTATTTT. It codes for CASGFVRDRGVTQYF. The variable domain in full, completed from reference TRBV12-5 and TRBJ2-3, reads DARVTQTPRHKVTEMGQEVTMRCQPILGHNTVFWYRQTMMQGLELLAYFRNRAPLDDSGMPKDRFSAEMPDATLATLKIQPSEPRDSAVYFCASGFVRDRGVTQYFGPGTRLTVL.

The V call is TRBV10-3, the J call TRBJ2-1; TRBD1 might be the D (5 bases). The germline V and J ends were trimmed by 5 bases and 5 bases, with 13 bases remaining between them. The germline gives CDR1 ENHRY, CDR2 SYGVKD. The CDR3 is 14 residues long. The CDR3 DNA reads TGTGCCATCAGTCCAGGGCAAGCCCACAATGAGCAGTTCTTC. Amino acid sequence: CAISPGQAHNEQFF.

The DNA for the CDR3 is TGTGCCAGCAGCTCACCGGGTGAGACAGATACGCAGTATTTT. It translates to CASSSPGETDTQYF. The rearrangement uses TRBV5-6 and TRBJ2-3; no definite D call. Germline values: CDR1 SGHDT, CDR2 YYEEEE. Trimming shortened V by 3 bases and J by 3 bases, and 11 bases separated the two germline ends. This CDR3 contains 14 residues.

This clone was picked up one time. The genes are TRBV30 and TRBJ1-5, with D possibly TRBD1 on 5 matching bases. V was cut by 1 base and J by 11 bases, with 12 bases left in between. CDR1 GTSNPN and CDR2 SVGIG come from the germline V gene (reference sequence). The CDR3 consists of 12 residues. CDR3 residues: CAWSDKGLSQHF. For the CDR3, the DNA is TGTGCCTGGAGTGATAAGGGACTGTCCCAGCATTTT.

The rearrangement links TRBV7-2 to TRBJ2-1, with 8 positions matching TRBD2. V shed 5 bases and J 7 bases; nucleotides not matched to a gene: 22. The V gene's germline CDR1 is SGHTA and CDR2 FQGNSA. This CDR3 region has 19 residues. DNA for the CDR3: TGTGCCAGCAGCAGTTCCGCGAGGTCGTCAAGCGGGAGAGGGAATGAGCAGTTCTTC. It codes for CASSSSARSSSGRGNEQFF.

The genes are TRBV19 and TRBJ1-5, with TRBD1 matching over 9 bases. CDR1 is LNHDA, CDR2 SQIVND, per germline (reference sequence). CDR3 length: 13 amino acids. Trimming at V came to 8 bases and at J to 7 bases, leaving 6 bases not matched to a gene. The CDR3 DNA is TGTGCCAGTTGGACAGGGGCTGGACAGCCCCAGCATTTT. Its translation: CASWTGAGQPQHF.